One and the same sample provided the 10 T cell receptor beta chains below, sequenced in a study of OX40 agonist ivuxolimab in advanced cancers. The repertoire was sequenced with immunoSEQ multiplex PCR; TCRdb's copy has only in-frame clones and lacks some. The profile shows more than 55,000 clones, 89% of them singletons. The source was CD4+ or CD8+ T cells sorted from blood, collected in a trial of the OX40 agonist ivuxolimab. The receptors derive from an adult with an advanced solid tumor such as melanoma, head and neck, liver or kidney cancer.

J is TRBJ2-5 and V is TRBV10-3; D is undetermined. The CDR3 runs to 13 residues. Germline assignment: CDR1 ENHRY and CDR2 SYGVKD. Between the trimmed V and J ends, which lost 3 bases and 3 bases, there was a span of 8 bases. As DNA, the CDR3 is TGTGCCATCAGTGAAGACGGAAAAGAGACCCAGTACTTC. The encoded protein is CAISEDGKETQYF.

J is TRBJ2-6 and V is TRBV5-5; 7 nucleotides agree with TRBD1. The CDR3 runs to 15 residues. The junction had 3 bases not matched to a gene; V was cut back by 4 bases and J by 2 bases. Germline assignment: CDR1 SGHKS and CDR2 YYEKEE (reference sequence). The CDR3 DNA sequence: TGTGCCAGCAGCACCACAGGGGCTGGGGCCAACGTCCTGACTTTC. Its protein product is CASSTTGAGANVLTF.

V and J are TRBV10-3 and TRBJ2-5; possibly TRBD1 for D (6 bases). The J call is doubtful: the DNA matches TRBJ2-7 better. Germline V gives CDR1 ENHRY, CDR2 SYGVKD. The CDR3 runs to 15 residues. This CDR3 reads CAISSPTGNTYEQYF. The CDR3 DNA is TGTGCCATCAGTTCCCCGACAGGAAATACCTACGAGCAGTACTTC.

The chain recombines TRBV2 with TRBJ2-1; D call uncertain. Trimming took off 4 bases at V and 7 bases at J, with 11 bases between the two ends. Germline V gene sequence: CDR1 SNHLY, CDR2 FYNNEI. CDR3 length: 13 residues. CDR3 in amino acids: CASSATFYNEQFF. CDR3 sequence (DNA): TGTGCCAGCAGTGCGACCTTCTATAATGAGCAGTTCTTC.

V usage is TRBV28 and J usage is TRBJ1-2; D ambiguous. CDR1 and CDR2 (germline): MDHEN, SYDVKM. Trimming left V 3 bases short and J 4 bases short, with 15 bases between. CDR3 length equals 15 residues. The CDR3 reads CASSLGGGRPYGYTF. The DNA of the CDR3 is TGTGCCAGCAGTTTGGGCGGAGGCAGGCCCTATGGCTACACCTTC.

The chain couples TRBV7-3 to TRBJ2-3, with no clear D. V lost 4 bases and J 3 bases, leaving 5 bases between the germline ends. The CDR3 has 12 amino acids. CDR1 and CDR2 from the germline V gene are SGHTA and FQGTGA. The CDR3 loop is CASSSYTDTQYF. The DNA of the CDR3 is TGTGCCAGCAGCTCTTATACAGATACGCAGTATTTT.

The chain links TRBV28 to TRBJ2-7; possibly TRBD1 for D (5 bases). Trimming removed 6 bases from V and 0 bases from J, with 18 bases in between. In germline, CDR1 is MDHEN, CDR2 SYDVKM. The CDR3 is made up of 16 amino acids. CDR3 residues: CASSGLQGAVSYEQYF. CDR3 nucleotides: TGTGCCAGCAGCGGGCTCCAGGGTGCCGTCTCCTACGAGCAGTACTTC.

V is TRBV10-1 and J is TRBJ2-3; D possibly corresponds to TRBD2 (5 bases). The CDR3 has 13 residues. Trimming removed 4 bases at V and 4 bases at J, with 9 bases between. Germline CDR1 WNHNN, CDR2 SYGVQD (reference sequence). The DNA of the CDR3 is TGCGCCAGCAGTGCCACTAGGGCAGATACGCAGTATTTT. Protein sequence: CASSATRADTQYF.

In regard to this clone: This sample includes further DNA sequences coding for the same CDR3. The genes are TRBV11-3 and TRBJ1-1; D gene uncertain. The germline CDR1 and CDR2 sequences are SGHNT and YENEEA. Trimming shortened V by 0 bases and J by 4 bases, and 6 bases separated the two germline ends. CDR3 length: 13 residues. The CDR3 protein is CASSLEAGTEAFF. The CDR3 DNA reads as TGTGCCAGCAGCTTAGAGGCCGGCACTGAAGCTTTCTTT.

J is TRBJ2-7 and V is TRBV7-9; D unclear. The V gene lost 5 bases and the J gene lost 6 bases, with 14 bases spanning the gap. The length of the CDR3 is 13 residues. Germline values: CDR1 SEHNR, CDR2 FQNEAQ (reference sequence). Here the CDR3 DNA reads TGTGCCAGCAGCGTAGGAGATTCGCGCGAGCAGTACTTC. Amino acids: CASSVGDSREQYF. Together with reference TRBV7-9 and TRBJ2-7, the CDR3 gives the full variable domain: DTGVSQNPRHKITKRGQNVTFRCDPISEHNRLYWYRQTLGQGPEFLTYFQNEAQLEKSRLLSDRFSAERPKGSFSTLEIQRTEQGDSAMYLCASSVGDSREQYFGPGTRLTVT.